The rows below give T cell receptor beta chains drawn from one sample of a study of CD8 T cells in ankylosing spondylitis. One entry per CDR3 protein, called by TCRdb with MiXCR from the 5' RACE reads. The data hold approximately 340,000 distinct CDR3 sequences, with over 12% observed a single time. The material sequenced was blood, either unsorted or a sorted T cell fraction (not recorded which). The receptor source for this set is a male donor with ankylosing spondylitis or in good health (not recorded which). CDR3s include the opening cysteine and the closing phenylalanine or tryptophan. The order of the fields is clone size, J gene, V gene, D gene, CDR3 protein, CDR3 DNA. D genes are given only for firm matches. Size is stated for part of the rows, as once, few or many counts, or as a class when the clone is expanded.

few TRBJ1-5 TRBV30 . CAWTPGSNQPQHF TGTGCCTGGACACCTGGAAGCAATCAGCCCCAGCATTTT
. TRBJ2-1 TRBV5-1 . CASSPGAGPRRDEQFF TGCGCCAGCAGCCCTGGGGCGGGCCCAAGAAGGGATGAGCAGTTCTTC
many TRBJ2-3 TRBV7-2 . CASSLEMGQPDF TGTGCCAGCAGCTTAGAGATGGGACAACCGGATTTT
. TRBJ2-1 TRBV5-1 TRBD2 CASSLQSGSSGEQFF TGCGCCAGCAGCTTGCAAAGCGGGAGCAGCGGTGAGCAGTTCTTC
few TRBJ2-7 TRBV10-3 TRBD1 CAISDASGQGSYEQYF TGTGCCATCAGTGATGCCTCGGGACAGGGTTCCTACGAGCAGTACTTC
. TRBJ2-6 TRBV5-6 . CASSFRVSGANVLTF TGTGCCAGCAGCTTTCGAGTCTCTGGGGCCAACGTCCTGACTTTC
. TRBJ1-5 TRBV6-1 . CASSELGSPDQPQHF TGTGCCAGCAGTGAATTGGGCAGCCCGGATCAGCCCCAGCATTTT
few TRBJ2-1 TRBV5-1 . CASSLVEASYNEQFF TGCGCCAGCAGCTTGGTGGAGGCCTCCTACAATGAGCAGTTCTTC
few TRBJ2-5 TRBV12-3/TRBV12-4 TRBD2 CASSNSGSRGETQYF TGTGCCAGCAGTAATAGCGGGAGTCGGGGAGAGACCCAGTACTTC
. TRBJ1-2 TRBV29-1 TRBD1 CSVEEDGQGAYGYTF TGCAGCGTTGAAGAAGACGGTCAGGGGGCCTATGGCTACACCTTC
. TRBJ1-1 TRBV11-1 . CASSLALIGLGRDTEAFF TGTGCCAGCAGCTTAGCGCTAATCGGACTCGGCAGGGACACTGAAGCTTTCTTT
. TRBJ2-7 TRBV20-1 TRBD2 CSASLAGGLYEQYF TGCAGTGCTAGCTTAGCGGGAGGGCTCTACGAGCAGTACTTC
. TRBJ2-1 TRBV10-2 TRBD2 CASSVGGGRSLNEQFF TGCGCCAGCAGTGTTGGCGGGGGACGTTCCCTCAATGAGCAGTTCTTC
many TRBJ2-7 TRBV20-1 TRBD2 CSASAGVEQYF TGCAGTGCTTCAGCGGGAGTCGAGCAGTACTTC
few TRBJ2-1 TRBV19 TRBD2 CASSRLAGLYNEQFF TGTGCCAGTAGCCGCTTAGCGGGACTTTACAATGAGCAGTTCTTC
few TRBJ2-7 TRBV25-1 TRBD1 CASSESAGGRNYEQYF TGTGCCAGCAGTGAATCCGCAGGGGGCAGAAACTACGAGCAGTACTTC
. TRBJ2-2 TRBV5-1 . CASSPGSFYTGELFF TGCGCCAGCAGCCCCGGGTCCTTTTACACCGGGGAGCTGTTTTTT
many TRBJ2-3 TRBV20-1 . CSAPARTLGWDTQYF TGCAGTGCCCCCGCTAGGACTCTGGGGTGGGATACGCAGTATTTT
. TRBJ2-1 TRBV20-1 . CSADYNEQFF TGCAGTGCCGACTACAATGAGCAGTTCTTC
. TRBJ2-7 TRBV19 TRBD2 CASSPRGLAGTYEQYF TGTGCCAGTAGTCCGCGGGGACTAGCGGGGACCTACGAGCAGTACTTC
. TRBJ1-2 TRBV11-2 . CASSSGLNYGYTF TGTGCCAGCAGCTCGGGGCTTAACTATGGCTACACCTTC
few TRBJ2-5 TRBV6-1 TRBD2 CASSELRGEKETQYF TGTGCCAGCAGTGAATTGCGGGGGGAGAAGGAGACCCAGTACTTC
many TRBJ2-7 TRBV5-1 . CASSFFGQDEQYF TGCGCCAGCAGCTTCTTCGGGCAGGACGAGCAGTACTTC
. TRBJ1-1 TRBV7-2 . CASSQPGGWTEAFF TGTGCCAGCAGCCAGCCCGGGGGGTGGACTGAAGCTTTCTTT
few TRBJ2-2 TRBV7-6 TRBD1 CASVGTGNTGELFF TGTGCCAGCGTAGGGACAGGGAACACCGGGGAGCTGTTTTTT
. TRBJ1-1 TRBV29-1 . CSVKRTVRNTEAFF TGCAGCGTTAAGAGGACAGTTCGTAACACTGAAGCTTTCTTT
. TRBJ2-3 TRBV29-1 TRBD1 CSVSYRQGVDTQYF TGCAGCGTGTCTTACCGACAGGGAGTGGATACGCAGTATTTT
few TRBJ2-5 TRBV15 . CATSRADWGETQYF TGTGCCACCAGCAGGGCCGACTGGGGAGAGACCCAGTACTTC
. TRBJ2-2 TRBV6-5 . CASSYLGGPNTGELFF TGTGCCAGCAGTTACTTGGGAGGCCCGAACACCGGGGAGCTGTTTTTT
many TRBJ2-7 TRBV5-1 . CASSLEGEQYF TGCGCCAGCAGCTTGGAGGGCGAGCAGTACTTC
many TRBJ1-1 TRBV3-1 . CASSRDTTGAEAFF TGTGCCAGCAGCCGTGATACTACCGGGGCTGAAGCTTTCTTT
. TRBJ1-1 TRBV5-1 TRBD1 CASSRDRRAVSAFF TGCGCCAGCAGCAGGGACAGGAGGGCCGTAAGCGCTTTCTTT
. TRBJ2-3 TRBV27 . CASSRAARAADTQYF TGTGCCAGCAGCCGCGCGGCCAGGGCCGCAGATACGCAGTATTTT
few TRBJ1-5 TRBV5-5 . CASSLNGEGGQPQHF TGTGCCAGCAGCTTAAATGGGGAAGGAGGACAGCCCCAGCATTTT
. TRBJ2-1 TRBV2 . CASSVWGGQSYNEQFF TGTGCCAGCAGTGTTTGGGGCGGTCAATCCTACAATGAGCAGTTCTTC
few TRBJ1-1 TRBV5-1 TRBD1 CASSSSRDRVNTEAFF TGCGCCAGCAGCTCTTCCCGGGACAGGGTGAACACTGAAGCTTTCTTT
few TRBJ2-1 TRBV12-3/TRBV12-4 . CASRADSNEQFF TGTGCCAGCAGAGCCGACAGCAATGAGCAGTTCTTC
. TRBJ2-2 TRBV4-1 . CASSQAGGVTGELFF TGCGCCAGCAGCCAAGCCGGAGGGGTGACCGGGGAGCTGTTTTTT
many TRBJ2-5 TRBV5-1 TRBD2 CASSLSGGRETQYF TGCGCCAGCAGCTTAAGCGGGGGAAGGGAGACCCAGTACTTC
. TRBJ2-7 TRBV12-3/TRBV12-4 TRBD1 CASTTGASRSGEQYF TGTGCCAGCACCACAGGGGCTTCGAGATCGGGCGAGCAGTACTTC
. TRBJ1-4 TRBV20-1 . CSAAKGTTNEKLFF TGCAGTGCTGCAAAGGGCACAACTAATGAAAAACTGTTTTTT
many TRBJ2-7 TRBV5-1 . CASSPDGSYEQYF TGTGCCAGCAGCCCAGACGGATCCTACGAGCAGTACTTC
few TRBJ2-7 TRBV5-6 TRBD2 CASSLGPGGGEQYF TGTGCCAGCAGCTTAGGGCCGGGCGGGGGCGAGCAGTACTTC
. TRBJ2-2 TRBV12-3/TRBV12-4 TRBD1 CASSQQGATGELFF TGTGCCAGCAGCCAGCAGGGGGCAACCGGGGAGCTGTTTTTT
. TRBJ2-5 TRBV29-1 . CSVKGREETQYF TGCAGCGTTAAGGGCAGGGAAGAGACCCAGTACTTC
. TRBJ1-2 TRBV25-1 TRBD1 CATEKSGGLRGYTF TGTGCCACCGAGAAATCAGGGGGATTGAGGGGCTACACCTTC
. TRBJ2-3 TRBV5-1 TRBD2 CASSLVPGGGATDTQYF TGCGCCAGCAGCTTGGTCCCCGGGGGGGGGGCGACAGATACGCAGTATTTT
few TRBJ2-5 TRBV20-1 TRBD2 CSASRGGGRGTQYF TGCAGTGCTAGCAGAGGCGGGGGGCGGGGGACCCAGTACTTC
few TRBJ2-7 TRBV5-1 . CASSLARRVGDEQYF TGCGCCAGCAGCTTGGCCAGACGGGTTGGCGACGAGCAGTACTTC
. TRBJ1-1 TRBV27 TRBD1 CASSPRQGVNTEAFF TGTGCCAGCAGTCCCCGACAGGGAGTGAACACTGAAGCTTTCTTT